Following are 7 T cell receptor beta chains from one sample sequenced in a study of CD8 T cells in ankylosing spondylitis. TCRdb itself ran the 5' RACE reads through MiXCR, one entry per CDR3 protein. The sample has under 300,000 distinct CDR3 sequences, 8% to 11% seen once. The specimen sequenced was blood, either unsorted or a sorted T cell fraction (not recorded which). These receptors came from a male donor with ankylosing spondylitis or in good health (not recorded which).

The rearrangement joins TRBV20-1 to TRBJ2-3, with D unclear. CDR1 and CDR2 from the germline V gene are DFQATT and SNEGSKA (reference sequence). The CDR3 sequence is 11 residues long. Deletions cut 3 bases from V and 6 bases from J, with 7 bases between. In nucleotides, the CDR3 is TGCAGTGCTAGGATGGCGGATACGCAGTATTTT. Translated, it gives CSARMADTQYF.

In its sample, this clonotype was seen many times. The chain is built from TRBV4-1 and TRBJ2-3; D perhaps matches TRBD2 (6 bases). Germline V CDR1 and CDR2: MGHRA, YSYEKL. The CDR3 is made up of 14 amino acids. The V gene lost 4 bases and the J gene lost 1 base, with 9 bases spanning the gap. The CDR3 nucleotides are TGCGCCAGCAGCCCGGCGGGGCGCACAGATACGCAGTATTTT. Protein product: CASSPAGRTDTQYF.

The rearrangement links TRBV20-1 to TRBJ1-5, with TRBD1 as a possible D gene (6 bases). Trimming took off 1 base at V and 1 base at J, with 17 bases between the two ends. CDR1 and CDR2 from the germline V gene are DFQATT and SNEGSKA (reference sequence). This CDR3 is 17 amino acids long. This CDR3 is CSARGGSRGRSNQPQHF. CDR3 DNA sequence: TGCAGTGCTAGAGGGGGCTCGAGGGGGAGAAGCAATCAGCCCCAGCATTTT.

This clonotype appeared a few times. The rearrangement links TRBV7-9 to TRBJ1-1, with 7 bases identical to TRBD1. The trim removed 1 base at V and 0 bases at J, leaving 5 bases unmatched. This CDR3 comprises 16 residues. Per germline, CDR1 SEHNR and CDR2 FQNEAQ (reference sequence). The DNA of the CDR3 is TGTGCCAGCAGCTTAGGGGACAGCGCTTTGAACACTGAAGCTTTCTTT. As protein: CASSLGDSALNTEAFF.

In this sample, this clonotype turned up a few times. The chain couples TRBV19 to TRBJ1-5; D not resolved. V dropped 10 bases and J dropped 2 bases, with 12 bases sitting between them. Germline CDR1 and CDR2: LNHDA and SQIVND (reference sequence). CDR3 length: 13 residues. The CDR3 bases are TGTGCCACCACGGGGATGGGCAATCAGCCCCAGCATTTT. It translates to CATTGMGNQPQHF.

The chain recombines TRBV15 with TRBJ1-4; D is unresolved. The CDR3 is 12 residues long. The germline V and J ends were trimmed by 5 bases and 8 bases, with 9 bases remaining between them. The germline CDR1 and CDR2 sequences are LNHNV and YYDKDF (reference sequence). CDR3 protein: CATSRPREKLFF. DNA of the CDR3: TGTGCCACCAGCCGCCCCCGGGAAAAACTGTTTTTT. Supplemented by reference TRBV15 and TRBJ1-4, the full variable domain reads DAMVIQNPRYQVTQFGKPVTLSCSQTLNHNVMYWYQQKSSQAPKLLFHYYDKDFNNEADTPDNFQSRRPNTSFCFLDIRSPGLGDTAMYLCATSRPREKLFFGSGTQLSVL.

This clonotype was recorded at least ten times. In DNA form, the CDR3 reads TGTGCCAGCTCACCAAGGGAGGCAGGCAGGACCAACACCGGGGAGCTGTTTTTT. Protein sequence: CASSPREAGRTNTGELFF. The chain uses TRBV18 and TRBJ2-2; D possibly corresponds to TRBD2 (6 bases). This CDR3 region has 18 residues. Trimming took off 2 bases at V and 2 bases at J, with 18 bases between the two ends. Germline lookup yields CDR1 KGHSH and CDR2 LQKENI. Using reference TRBV18 and TRBJ2-2 for the parts outside the CDR3, the full variable domain is NAGVMQNPRHLVRRRGQEARLRCSPMKGHSHVYWYRQLPEEGLKFMVYLQKENIIDESGMPKERFSAEFPKEGPSILRIQQVVRGDSAAYFCASSPREAGRTNTGELFFGEGSRLTVL.